These T cell receptor beta chains were read from a single sample in a study of OX40 agonist ivuxolimab in advanced cancers. The data were produced by immunoSEQ multiplex PCR, yet TCRdb's version contains in-frame clones alone and is incomplete. The table lists about 58,000 clones, around 93% of them singletons. The specimen comprised CD4+ or CD8+ T cells sorted from blood, sampled in a trial of the OX40 agonist ivuxolimab. These receptors all stem from an adult with an advanced solid tumor such as melanoma, head and neck, liver or kidney cancer. Both conserved end residues are part of each CDR3. Each record gives: CDR3 protein, CDR3 DNA, J gene, CDR3 length, clone size, D gene, V gene. A D gene is named only where the DNA matches it firmly. Not every row has a clone size; where given, it reads once, few, many or a size class.

CASSLGLAGVYEQYF | TGTGCCAGCAGTCTAGGACTAGCGGGAGTATACGAGCAGTACTTC | TRBJ2-7 | 15 | . | TRBD2 | TRBV28
CASSIDLGVSSGNTIYF | TGTGCCAGTAGTATAGATCTGGGGGTCTCCTCTGGAAACACCATATATTTT | TRBJ1-3 | 17 | . | . | TRBV19
CASSESGSSNNNEQFF | TGTGCCAGCAGTGAAAGTGGTAGCTCGAACAACAATGAGCAGTTCTTC | TRBJ2-1 | 16 | once | . | TRBV6-1
CASSLSGSIYNEQFF | TGTGCCAGCAGTCTTAGCGGGAGCATCTACAATGAGCAGTTCTTC | TRBJ2-1 | 15 | few | TRBD2 | TRBV27
CASSSPGEGPNEQFF | TGTGCCAGCAGCTCCCCGGGGGAGGGCCCAAATGAGCAGTTCTTC | TRBJ2-1 | 15 | . | TRBD2 | TRBV7-9
CASSLSVVDEQYF | TGTGCCAGCAGCTTAAGTGTGGTCGACGAGCAGTACTTC | TRBJ2-7 | 13 | . | . | TRBV7-7
CAFTDSYGYTF | TGTGCCTTTACCGACAGCTATGGCTACACCTTC | TRBJ1-2 | 11 | . | . | TRBV30
CASNPGEGLHEQYF | TGTGCCAGCAACCCTGGGGAGGGTCTCCACGAGCAGTACTTC | TRBJ2-7 | 14 | . | TRBD2 | TRBV28
CASSLSGSGLTGELFF | TGCGCCAGCAGCTTGTCGGGGAGCGGGCTCACCGGGGAGCTGTTTTTT | TRBJ2-2 | 16 | once | . | TRBV5-1
CASSESSGSQETQYF | TGTGCCAGCAGTGAATCCTCGGGCAGCCAAGAGACCCAGTACTTC | TRBJ2-5 | 15 | . | . | TRBV25-1
CASSTTSSIYNEQFF | TGTGCCAGCAGCACCACTAGCAGTATCTACAATGAGCAGTTCTTC | TRBJ2-1 | 15 | . | . | TRBV7-8
CASSRTSGQTYEQYF | TGTGCCAGTAGTAGGACTAGCGGGCAAACCTACGAGCAGTACTTC | TRBJ2-7 | 15 | . | TRBD2 | TRBV19
CASSLWSGQSSYNEQFF | TGCGCCAGCAGCTTGTGGAGCGGGCAGAGCTCCTACAATGAGCAGTTCTTC | TRBJ2-1 | 17 | . | . | TRBV5-1
CASSQVGTVLNTEAFF | TGTGCCAGCAGCCAAGTCGGGACAGTGCTGAACACTGAAGCTTTCTTT | TRBJ1-1 | 16 | . | TRBD1 | TRBV4-2
CASSPDYGGTDTQYF | TGTGCCAGCAGTCCAGACTACGGGGGCACAGATACGCAGTATTTT | TRBJ2-3 | 15 | . | . | TRBV28
CASIRAEEFYGYTF | TGTGCCAGCATCCGGGCAGAAGAATTCTATGGCTACACCTTC | TRBJ1-2 | 14 | . | . | TRBV7-2
CASSQSDRTNSGNTIYF | TGTGCCAGCAGCCAATCGGACAGGACTAACTCTGGAAACACCATATATTTT | TRBJ1-3 | 17 | . | TRBD1 | TRBV4-2
CASSLDEGYEQYF | TGTGCCAGCAGCTTAGACGAGGGGTACGAGCAGTACTTC | TRBJ2-7 | 13 | . | . | TRBV7-2
CANSLSRTSGKLGILYEQYF | TGTGCCAACAGTTTATCACGGACTAGCGGGAAACTGGGGATACTCTACGAGCAGTACTTC | TRBJ2-7 | 20 | . | TRBD2 | TRBV27
CASSSSSSNPHSYEQYF | TGTGCCAGCAGTTCTTCATCAAGTAATCCGCACTCCTACGAGCAGTACTTC | TRBJ2-7 | 17 | once | . | TRBV28
CASSFPDGVEQYF | TGTGCCAGCAGCTTCCCGGACGGGGTCGAGCAGTACTTC | TRBJ2-7 | 13 | . | . | TRBV5-4
CASSVGQGLVDEQYF | TGTGCCAGCAGCGTAGGTCAGGGGCTGGTTGACGAGCAGTACTTC | TRBJ2-7 | 15 | . | . | TRBV9
CASSRSRLAGTYNEQFF | TGCGCCAGCAGCCGCAGCCGACTAGCGGGAACTTACAATGAGCAGTTCTTC | TRBJ2-1 | 17 | . | TRBD2 | TRBV4-3
CASSSYDREAFF | TGTGCCAGCAGTTCCTACGACAGAGAAGCTTTCTTT | TRBJ1-1 | 12 | . | . | TRBV6-6
CASSVTSANNEQFF | TGTGCCAGCAGTGTCACTAGCGCTAACAATGAGCAGTTCTTC | TRBJ2-1 | 14 | . | TRBD2 | TRBV27
CASSQTTGVVEKLFF | TGCGCCAGCAGTCAGACGACAGGGGTGGTTGAAAAACTGTTTTTT | TRBJ1-4 | 15 | . | TRBD1 | TRBV4-3
CASSLTGTGSAGELFF | TGCGCCAGCAGCCTAACCGGGACAGGGTCAGCCGGGGAGCTGTTTTTT | TRBJ2-2 | 16 | . | TRBD1 | TRBV4-3
CASSTSVGNQETQYF | TGTGCCAGCAGCACTAGCGTGGGAAATCAAGAGACCCAGTACTTC | TRBJ2-5 | 15 | . | TRBD2 | TRBV7-7
CSVRKPLGTGGSTGELFF | TGCAGCGTTAGAAAGCCCCTCGGGACAGGGGGCAGCACCGGGGAGCTGTTTTTT | TRBJ2-2 | 18 | . | TRBD1 | TRBV29-1
CASSYSRGASYGELFF | TGTGCCAGCAGTTACTCGAGAGGCGCTAGCTACGGGGAGCTGTTTTTT | TRBJ2-2 | 16 | . | . | TRBV6-5
CASSIDRGLAGGKDTQYF | TGTGCCAGTAGTATAGATCGGGGACTAGCGGGAGGTAAGGATACGCAGTATTTT | TRBJ2-3 | 18 | . | TRBD2 | TRBV19
CASSLEGFREQYF | TGTGCCAGCAGCTTGGAGGGATTTCGGGAGCAGTACTTC | TRBJ2-7 | 13 | . | . | TRBV5-4
CASGDRDGVNYGYTF | TGTGCCAGCGGAGACCGGGACGGAGTTAACTATGGCTACACCTTC | TRBJ1-2 | 15 | . | . | TRBV6-5
CASSMPAGGPITGELFF | TGTGCCAGTAGTATGCCAGCGGGAGGGCCAATCACCGGGGAGCTGTTTTTT | TRBJ2-2 | 17 | . | TRBD2 | TRBV19
CATSQDRDYGYTF | TGTGCCACCAGCCAGGACAGGGACTATGGCTACACCTTC | TRBJ1-2 | 13 | once | TRBD1 | TRBV15
CTSNRTPGTAYEQYF | TGCACCAGCAACCGGACACCCGGGACAGCCTACGAGCAGTACTTC | TRBJ2-7 | 15 | . | . | TRBV1
CASSEKGDTNQPQHF | TGTGCCAGCAGTGAGAAGGGGGACACAAATCAGCCCCAGCATTTT | TRBJ1-5 | 15 | . | . | TRBV2
CASGGDLQETQYF | TGTGCCAGCGGAGGGGACCTACAAGAGACCCAGTACTTC | TRBJ2-5 | 13 | . | . | TRBV7-8
CASSEPRAGGSPLWQPQHF | TGCGCCAGCAGTGAACCTCGAGCGGGGGGCAGCCCTCTCTGGCAGCCCCAGCATTTT | TRBJ1-5 | 19 | . | . | TRBV10-2
CASSSVSGSSYNEQFF | TGTGCCAGCAGCTCCGTAAGCGGGAGTTCCTACAATGAGCAGTTCTTC | TRBJ2-1 | 16 | . | TRBD2 | TRBV27
CSALRTSGGPDTQYF | TGCAGCGCCCTTAGGACTAGCGGGGGGCCAGATACGCAGTATTTT | TRBJ2-3 | 15 | . | TRBD2 | TRBV29-1
CASSISTDSNQPQHF | TGTGCCAGTAGTATTTCGACGGATAGCAATCAGCCCCAGCATTTT | TRBJ1-5 | 15 | . | . | TRBV19
CASSQDKQGGYGYTF | TGCGCCAGCAGCCAAGATAAACAGGGAGGCTATGGCTACACCTTC | TRBJ1-2 | 15 | . | . | TRBV4-3
CASSQDVAYEQYF | TGCGCCAGCAGCCAAGATGTCGCCTACGAGCAGTACTTC | TRBJ2-7 | 13 | . | . | TRBV4-1
CASSAGDIYEQYF | TGTGCCAGTAGCGCGGGGGACATCTACGAGCAGTACTTC | TRBJ2-7 | 13 | . | . | TRBV19
CASSPDGGAYEQYF | TGTGCCAGCAGCCCTGACGGGGGAGCATACGAGCAGTACTTC | TRBJ2-7 | 14 | once | . | TRBV7-8
CASSEDGWDPWPYF | TGTGCCAGCAGTGAAGACGGATGGGACCCTTGGCCGTATTTT | TRBJ2-3 | 14 | . | . | TRBV6-1
CASSLRVVGNQPQHF | TGTGCCAGCAGTTTAAGGGTGGTCGGCAATCAGCCCCAGCATTTT | TRBJ1-5 | 15 | . | . | TRBV28
CASRAGAGELFF | TGTGCCAGCAGGGCGGGCGCCGGGGAGCTGTTTTTT | TRBJ2-2 | 12 | . | . | TRBV28
CASNGPGLAGAQYNEQFF | TGTGCCAGTAATGGACCGGGACTAGCGGGAGCGCAATACAATGAGCAGTTCTTC | TRBJ2-1 | 18 | . | TRBD2 | TRBV19
CASRNLLAGGYTQYF | TGTGCCAGCAGGAATCTTCTAGCGGGAGGATATACGCAGTATTTT | TRBJ2-3 | 15 | . | TRBD2 | TRBV27
CASSTTSGRYEQYF | TGTGCCAGCAGCACTACTAGCGGGCGCTACGAGCAGTACTTC | TRBJ2-7 | 14 | . | TRBD2 | TRBV5-6
CASSQEGTGGPSYEQYF | TGTGCCAGCAGCCAAGAGGGTACGGGAGGGCCGTCCTACGAGCAGTACTTC | TRBJ2-7 | 17 | . | TRBD2 | TRBV4-2